This T cell receptor (beta chain) was identified in a study of OX40 agonist ivuxolimab in advanced cancers. Study background: Hepatocellular carcinoma, melanoma, renal cell or head and neck cancer affected the dose-escalation patients.

V was pared by 5 bases and J by 0 bases, with 10 bases between. Germline V gene lookup returns CDR1 SEHNR and CDR2 FQNEAQ (reference sequence). The CDR3 loop spans 14 amino acids. Study-wide results and caveats: Circulating CD4+ and CD8+ T cells showed clonal expansion by week 6 at 0.1 to 3.0 mg/kg.

Note on this clone: What it binds is not known.

The data were produced by immunoSEQ multiplex PCR, yet TCRdb's version contains in-frame clones alone and is incomplete. The sample holds roughly 13,000 clones, approximately 93% seen once. The input for sequencing was CD4+ or CD8+ T cells sorted from blood, taken in a trial of the OX40 agonist ivuxolimab. The chain recombines TRBV7-9 with TRBJ1-1; D is ambiguous. This clonotype originated in an adult with an advanced solid tumor such as melanoma, head and neck, liver or kidney cancer. In DNA, the CDR3 is TGTGCCAGCAGCATAAATATGGTGAACACTGAAGCTTTCTTT. Its translation: CASSINMVNTEAFF.